The 32 T cell receptor beta chains below come from one sample, sequenced in a study of T cell changes during pregnancy in multiple sclerosis. Sequencing used immunoSEQ multiplex PCR; TCRdb keeps in-frame clones, though not all of them. The table shows tens of thousands of clones, with 75% to 90% occurring only once. The source was peripheral blood, collected after pregnancy. These receptors came from a female donor in good health, enrolled as a control in a pregnancy study.

The J gene is TRBJ2-7, the V gene TRBV30; 7 positions agree with TRBD2. Germline V gene sequence: CDR1 GTSNPN, CDR2 SVGIG (reference sequence). The length of the CDR3 is 12 residues. Trimming took 0 bases from V and 5 from J; bases not matched to a gene: 1. The CDR3: CAWSVGGHEQYF. In DNA form, the CDR3 reads TGTGCCTGGAGTGTGGGAGGGCACGAGCAGTACTTC.

V is TRBV2 and J is TRBJ1-4; D is perhaps TRBD1 (6 bases). The germline V gene has CDR1 SNHLY and CDR2 FYNNEI. Trimming shortened V by 7 bases and J by 3 bases, and 15 bases separated the two germline ends. The CDR3 spans 15 residues. The CDR3 nucleotides are TGTGCCAGCATCCGGACGGACAGCTCTAATGAAAAACTGTTTTTT. Translating it yields CASIRTDSSNEKLFF.

The chain carries TRBV5-1 and TRBJ2-2; a weak D match, TRBD1 (5 bases). This CDR3 is built from 15 residues. Germline assignment: CDR1 SGHRS and CDR2 YFSETQ. V was clipped by 0 bases and J by 1 base, with 7 bases between them. CDR3 nucleotides: TGCGCCAGCAGCTTGGATACAGGGAACACCGGGGAGCTGTTTTTT. Translated: CASSLDTGNTGELFF.

The V gene is TRBV6-5, the J gene TRBJ2-3, with 10 bases lining up with TRBD1. J was trimmed by 11 bases and V by 5 bases; bases with no gene match: 4. CDR3 length: 12 residues. Germline V lookup: CDR1 MNHEY, CDR2 SVGAGI. This chain's CDR3 is CASSQGQGRQYF. The CDR3 region has the DNA TGTGCCAGCAGTCAGGGACAGGGGAGGCAGTATTTT.

J is TRBJ1-4 and V is TRBV4-3, with TRBD1 identical over 7 bases. The CDR3 totals 15 residues. After removal of 5 bases from V and 3 bases from J, the junction contained 6 bases not matched to a gene. Looked up from germline, CDR1 is LGHNA and CDR2 is YSLEER. The CDR3 is CASSDRGQSNEKLFF. The CDR3 DNA sequence: TGCGCCAGCAGCGACCGGGGACAGTCTAATGAAAAACTGTTTTTT.

This chain links TRBV10-2 with TRBJ1-2, with 7 nucleotides matching TRBD1. Germline V CDR1 and CDR2: WSHSY, SAAADI. The CDR3 is 13 amino acids. The J segment lost 4 bases and the V segment lost 4 bases, leaving 3 bases of the junction unmatched. CDR3 in amino acids: CASSGRGLYGYTF. Written as DNA, the CDR3 is TGCGCCAGCAGTGGGAGGGGGCTCTATGGCTACACCTTC.

This rearrangement joins TRBV2 to TRBJ2-1; D is perhaps TRBD2 (5 bases). Per the germline V gene, CDR1 is SNHLY and CDR2 is FYNNEI. The V gene lost 0 bases and the J gene lost 10 bases, with 10 bases spanning the gap. The CDR3 is made up of 13 amino acids. CDR3 DNA sequence: TGTGCCAGCAGTGAAGCGCTTCCGGGGGAGCAGTTCTTC. The encoded protein is CASSEALPGEQFF.

In this sample, this clone turned up once. The chain links TRBV5-1 to TRBJ1-4; D uncertain. The CDR3 is made up of 14 amino acids. The V gene lost 0 bases and the J gene lost 2 bases, with 5 bases spanning the gap. Germline CDR1 SGHRS, CDR2 YFSETQ. In DNA form, the CDR3 reads TGCGCCAGCAGCTTGGCGAGGACTAATGAAAAACTGTTTTTT. Its translation: CASSLARTNEKLFF.

This chain connects TRBV5-8 to TRBJ1-4; 8 bases align to TRBD1. The junction had 9 bases not matched to a gene; V was cut back by 3 bases and J by 8 bases. Germline assignment: CDR1 SGHTS and CDR2 YDEGEE. This CDR3 contains 15 residues. The CDR3 protein is CASSWNRGSGEKLFF. CDR3 nucleotide sequence: TGTGCCAGCAGCTGGAACAGGGGGTCGGGGGAAAAACTGTTTTTT.

The CDR3 coding sequence is TGTGCCTGGAGTATGAGGGGGCCCCCCTACGAGCAGTACTTC. This gives the protein CAWSMRGPPYEQYF. The chain recombines TRBV30 with TRBJ2-7; TRBD1 matches 7 bases. The V gene's germline CDR1 is GTSNPN and CDR2 SVGIG (reference sequence). Trimming removed 2 bases from V and 2 bases from J; junction bases left unmatched: 6. The CDR3 covers 14 residues.

The rearrangement links TRBV27 to TRBJ2-7; D is perhaps TRBD1 (5 bases). V shed 7 bases and J shed 0 bases, with 16 bases lying between them. There are 15 residues in the CDR3. Germline-derived CDR1 and CDR2 are MNHEY and SMNVEV (reference sequence). The CDR3 DNA reads as TGTGCCAGCACCCCATCAGGGAAAAGCTCCTACGAGCAGTACTTC. This codes for CASTPSGKSSYEQYF.

The chain combines TRBV4-1 with TRBJ1-1; 8 nucleotides line up with TRBD1. Germline V gene lookup returns CDR1 MGHRA and CDR2 YSYEKL. The CDR3 covers 13 residues. V lost 4 bases, J lost 5 bases, and 3 bases stayed unmatched. The CDR3 region is CASSLGQGTEAFF. CDR3 bases: TGCGCCAGCAGCCTTGGACAGGGTACTGAAGCTTTCTTT.

This chain joins TRBV9 and TRBJ2-3, with TRBD2 matching over 9 bases. Germline assignment: CDR1 SGDLS and CDR2 YYNGEE. V was pared by 2 bases and J by 4 bases, with 2 bases of the junction left unmatched. CDR3 size: 14 residues. DNA of the CDR3: TGTGCCAGCAGCGTTAGCGGGAGCTCAGATACGCAGTATTTT. As protein: CASSVSGSSDTQYF.

The chain is built from TRBV11-1 and TRBJ1-1; 7 nucleotides match TRBD1. V shed 4 bases, J shed 2 bases, and the junction held 10 bases outside the gene matches. Germline V gives CDR1 SGHAT, CDR2 FQDESV (reference sequence). The CDR3 sequence is 16 residues long. The CDR3 here is CASSWNMGQRNTEAFF. Here the CDR3 DNA reads TGTGCCAGCAGCTGGAATATGGGACAGAGAAACACTGAAGCTTTCTTT.

CDR3 bases: TGTGCCAGCAGCGCCCTACACAGGGTTGTCAACGTCCTGACTTTC. It encodes CASSALHRVVNVLTF. The rearrangement links TRBV2 to TRBJ2-6, with TRBD1 as a possible D gene (6 bases). CDR1 is SNHLY, CDR2 FYNNEI, per germline. This CDR3 region has 15 residues. V was pared by 6 bases and J by 9 bases, with 18 bases between.

The DNA of the CDR3 is TGTGCCAGCAAAGAAGGGGATGGGGCCAACGTCCTGACTTTC. It yields the protein CASKEGDGANVLTF. V and J are TRBV9 and TRBJ2-6; TRBD1 is a possible D gene (5 bases). The CDR3 is 14 residues long. Germline CDR1 is SGDLS and CDR2 is YYNGEE. Deletions cut 6 bases from V and 3 bases from J, with 10 bases between.

This clone turned up a few times. The gene calls are TRBV6-5 and TRBJ1-5, with D possibly TRBD1 on 6 matching bases. Germline assignment: CDR1 MNHEY and CDR2 SVGAGI. The CDR3 consists of 13 residues. V was pared by 6 bases and J by 0 bases, with 6 bases between. CDR3 sequence: CASRDSSNQPQHF. DNA for the CDR3: TGTGCCAGCAGGGACAGTAGCAATCAGCCCCAGCATTTT.

In DNA form, the CDR3 reads TGTGCCAGCAGTGTGACTAGCTCCTACGAGCAGTACTTC. This gives the protein CASSVTSSYEQYF. The genes are TRBV2 and TRBJ2-7; TRBD2 is a possible D gene (6 bases). The length of the CDR3 is 13 residues. V gave up 4 bases and J gave up 0 bases, with 7 bases separating them. The germline V gene has CDR1 SNHLY and CDR2 FYNNEI.

CDR3 amino acids: CASSGDGAGYEQYF. In DNA form, the CDR3 reads TGCGCCAGCAGCGGGGACGGAGCGGGCTACGAGCAGTACTTC. The chain links TRBV5-1 to TRBJ2-7, with D possibly matching TRBD2 (6 bases). Germline lookup yields CDR1 SGHRS and CDR2 YFSETQ. The CDR3 length is 14 residues. V was trimmed by 4 bases and J by 3 bases, leaving 14 bases between them.

J is TRBJ1-4 and V is TRBV5-8, with TRBD1 as a possible D gene (6 bases). CDR1 and CDR2 from the germline V gene are SGHTS and YDEGEE. The CDR3 contains 13 residues. Between the trimmed V and J ends, which lost 2 bases and 14 bases, there was a span of 16 bases. CDR3 in amino acids: CASSFKGVVILFF. DNA of the CDR3: TGTGCCAGCAGCTTTAAGGGGGTGGTCATCCTGTTTTTT.

To note about this clone: One end of the junction fails to match germline, which may point to a read error. As DNA, the CDR3 is TGTGCTAGCAGCCAAAGCCAGGGGGGCACAGATACGCAGTATTTT. It codes for CASSQSQGGTDTQYF. The genes are TRBV7-7 and TRBJ2-3; 7 bases are a match to TRBD1. The CDR3 has 15 residues. Germline loops: CDR1 SSHAT, CDR2 FNYEAQ (reference sequence).

The chain recombines TRBV2 with TRBJ2-7, with 9 bases matching TRBD2. Per the germline V gene, CDR1 is SNHLY and CDR2 is FYNNEI. The CDR3 length is 16 residues. Trimming took 7 bases from V and 3 from J; bases not matched to a gene: 13. DNA of the CDR3: TGTGCCAGCACCGGTGGGAGCGGGAGGTTAAACTACGAGCAGTACTTC. This encodes CASTGGSGRLNYEQYF.

The rearrangement links TRBV30 to TRBJ2-3, with D unresolved. This CDR3 has 13 amino acids. V gave up 2 bases and J gave up 6 bases, with 12 bases separating them. Germline CDR1 reads GTSNPN; CDR2 reads SVGIG (reference sequence). CDR3 loop: CAWSPNRADTQYF. CDR3 DNA sequence: TGTGCCTGGAGTCCCAATCGAGCGGATACGCAGTATTTT.

The chain couples TRBV5-1 to TRBJ1-1, with TRBD1 matching over 10 bases. The CDR3 contains 14 residues. V dropped 4 bases and J dropped 4; count of bases not matched to a gene: 4. Germline V lookup: CDR1 SGHRS, CDR2 YFSETQ. The CDR3 region has the DNA TGCGCCAGCAGCGTGGACAGGGGGAGCACTGAAGCTTTCTTT. Translation gives CASSVDRGSTEAFF.

This sequence joins TRBV9 and TRBJ2-1, with TRBD1 as a possible D gene (6 bases). Germline CDR1 and CDR2: SGDLS and YYNGEE. The germline V and J ends were trimmed by 0 bases and 7 bases, with 11 bases remaining between them. This CDR3 is 14 amino acids long. The CDR3 nucleotides read TGTGCCAGCAGCGTAGGGTATCAGGGGAATGAGCAGTTCTTC. Its translation is CASSVGYQGNEQFF.

The chain has TRBV13 and TRBJ1-6; tentative D call: TRBD1 (6 bases). V lost 7 bases, J lost 0 bases, and 16 bases lay in between. The CDR3 contains 17 residues. CDR1 PRHDT and CDR2 FYEKMQ come from the germline V gene (reference sequence). This chain's CDR3 is CASNRGQPSSYNSPLHF. The CDR3 DNA is TGTGCCAGCAATCGAGGACAGCCCAGCTCCTATAATTCACCCCTCCACTTT.

The V gene is TRBV13, the J gene TRBJ2-1, with 15 bases identical to TRBD2. Trimming at V came to 1 base and at J to 8 bases, leaving 3 bases not matched to a gene. This CDR3 has 16 residues. Germline CDR1 is PRHDT and CDR2 is FYEKMQ (reference sequence). CDR3 in amino acids: CASSLEGLAGGDEQFF. CDR3 nucleotide sequence: TGTGCCAGCAGCTTAGAGGGACTAGCGGGAGGTGATGAGCAGTTCTTC.

The chain couples TRBV5-1 to TRBJ2-7, with 7 nucleotides matching TRBD1. V lost 0 bases and J lost 4; bases outside the gene matches: 10. CDR3 length: 16 residues. The V gene's germline CDR1 is SGHRS and CDR2 YFSETQ. CDR3 coding DNA: TGCGCCAGCAGCTTGGGGCCCGGGACAGTGACTTACGAGCAGTACTTC. This codes for CASSLGPGTVTYEQYF.

The chain uses TRBV7-2 and TRBJ2-3, with TRBD2 matching 8 bases. Germline CDR1 reads SGHTA; CDR2 reads FQGNSA. V dropped 5 bases and J dropped 4; count of bases not matched to a gene: 8. CDR3 length: 15 amino acids. The CDR3 DNA sequence: TGTGCCAGCAGCCCCCGGACCGGGGGGGCAGATACGCAGTATTTT. Encoded protein: CASSPRTGGADTQYF. The variable domain in full, with the rest retrieved from reference TRBV7-2 and TRBJ2-3, is GAGVSQSPSNKVTEKGKDVELRCDPISGHTALYWYRQSLGQGLEFLIYFQGNSAPDKSGLPSDRFSAERTGGSVSTLTIQRTQQEDSAVYLCASSPRTGGADTQYFGPGTRLTVL.

The CDR3 DNA reads TGTGCCAGCAGCTTAGATGGTTTTACGGGAAACACCGGGGAGCTGTTTTTT. It encodes CASSLDGFTGNTGELFF. The gene calls are TRBV11-3 and TRBJ2-2; the D gene is possibly TRBD2 (5 bases). CDR3 size: 17 residues. V shed 0 bases and J shed 2 bases, with 13 bases lying between them. Germline V CDR1 and CDR2: SGHNT, YENEEA.

This clone has just one count. The rearrangement joins TRBV9 to TRBJ1-4, with D maybe TRBD1 (6 bases). This CDR3 comprises 15 residues. The V end was cut by 3 bases, the J end by 0 bases, with 9 bases between. Germline V gives CDR1 SGDLS, CDR2 YYNGEE. CDR3 DNA: TGTGCCAGCAGCGGACGGACAGCAACTAATGAAAAACTGTTTTTT. This sequence encodes CASSGRTATNEKLFF.

The V and J genes are TRBV6-5 and TRBJ1-2; D not certain. Germline V lookup: CDR1 MNHEY, CDR2 SVGAGI. The CDR3 extends over 15 amino acids. Trimming took 0 bases from V and 2 from J, leaving 10 bases between them. CDR3 loop: CASSYSRQENYGYTF. The CDR3 bases are TGTGCCAGCAGTTACTCTCGCCAGGAAAACTATGGCTACACCTTC.